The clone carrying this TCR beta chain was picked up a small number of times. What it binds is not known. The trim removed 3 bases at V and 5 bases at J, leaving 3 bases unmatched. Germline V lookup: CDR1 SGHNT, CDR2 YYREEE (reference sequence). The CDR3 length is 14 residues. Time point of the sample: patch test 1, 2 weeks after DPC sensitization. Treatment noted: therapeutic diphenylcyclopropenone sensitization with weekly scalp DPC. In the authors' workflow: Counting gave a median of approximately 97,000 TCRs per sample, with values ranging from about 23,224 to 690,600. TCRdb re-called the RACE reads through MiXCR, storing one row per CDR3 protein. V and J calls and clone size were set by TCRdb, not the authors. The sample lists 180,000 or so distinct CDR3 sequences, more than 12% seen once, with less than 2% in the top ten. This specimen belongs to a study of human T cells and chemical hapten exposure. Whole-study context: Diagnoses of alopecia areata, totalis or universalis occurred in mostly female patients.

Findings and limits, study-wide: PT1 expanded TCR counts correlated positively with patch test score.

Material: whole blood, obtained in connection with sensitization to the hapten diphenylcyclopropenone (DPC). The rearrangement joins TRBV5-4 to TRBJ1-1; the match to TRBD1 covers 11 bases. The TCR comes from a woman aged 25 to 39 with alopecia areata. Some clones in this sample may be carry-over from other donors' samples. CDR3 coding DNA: TGTGCCAGCAGCTGGGGACAGGGGGGAACTGAAGCTTTCTTT. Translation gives CASSWGQGGTEAFF.